The subject of this entry is one T cell receptor (beta chain). Its target is not known. CD8 cells classed as naive were CD45RO-negative and positively selected for CCR7, excluding terminally differentiated effector memory CD45RA+ cells. This CDR3 is 21 amino acids long. Germline V gene lookup returns CDR1 SGHDN and CDR2 FVKESK. With 0 bases clipped from V and 0 bases from J, the junction kept 16 bases outside the gene matches. Genomic DNA of every subset was divided equally among multiple immunoSEQ plates. Sorted subsets were amplified in replicate PCRs using 150 to 250 ng DNA, roughly 30,000 T cell genomes. TCRdb's table, derived via immunoSEQ multiplex PCR, lists solely in-frame clones and lacks some. The sample records 550,000 to 750,000 clones, 95% to 96% being singletons. The data are from a study of shared clonotypes between healthy human individuals. Findings and limits, study-wide: Clonotypes not shared had lower generation probabilities than those common to all four donors.

This TCR was sampled from a woman aged 25 to 45 in good health. Sequencing was done on a sample of naive CD8+ T cells sorted from blood. V gene TRBV14 combines with J gene TRBJ2-7; TRBD2 matches 11 bases. Here the CDR3 DNA reads TGTGCCAGCAGCCAAGACCCTAGGGTGGGACTAGCGGATGCTGCCTCCTACGAGCAGTACTTC. Protein sequence: CASSQDPRVGLADAASYEQYF.